This T cell receptor (beta chain) stems from a study of blood T cell repertoires in COVID-19. Study-level information: Whether acute or convalescent, the COVID-19 samples came from the United States, Italy and Spain.

Self-reported history from a screening survey and questionnaire set each donor's cohort. Per the germline V gene, CDR1 is WNHNN and CDR2 is SYGVQD (reference sequence). Trimming removed 6 bases from V and 0 bases from J; junction bases left unmatched: 8. The length of the CDR3 is 17 residues. Clones were read by immunoSEQ multiplex PCR, and TCRdb kept only the in-frame ones, dropping some. The sample carries about 300,000 clones, around 85% recorded once. This clone is a singleton in its sample. The chain employs TRBV10-1 and TRBJ1-4, with TRBD1 matching over 9 bases. Material: PBMCs or T cells enriched from blood (not recorded which). This clonotype was obtained from a woman aged 45-65 years who had recovered from COVID-19. The CDR3 nucleotides read TGCGCCAGCAGCGACGGGGGACAGGGTGCAACTAATGAAAAACTGTTTTTT. Protein: CASSDGGQGATNEKLFF.